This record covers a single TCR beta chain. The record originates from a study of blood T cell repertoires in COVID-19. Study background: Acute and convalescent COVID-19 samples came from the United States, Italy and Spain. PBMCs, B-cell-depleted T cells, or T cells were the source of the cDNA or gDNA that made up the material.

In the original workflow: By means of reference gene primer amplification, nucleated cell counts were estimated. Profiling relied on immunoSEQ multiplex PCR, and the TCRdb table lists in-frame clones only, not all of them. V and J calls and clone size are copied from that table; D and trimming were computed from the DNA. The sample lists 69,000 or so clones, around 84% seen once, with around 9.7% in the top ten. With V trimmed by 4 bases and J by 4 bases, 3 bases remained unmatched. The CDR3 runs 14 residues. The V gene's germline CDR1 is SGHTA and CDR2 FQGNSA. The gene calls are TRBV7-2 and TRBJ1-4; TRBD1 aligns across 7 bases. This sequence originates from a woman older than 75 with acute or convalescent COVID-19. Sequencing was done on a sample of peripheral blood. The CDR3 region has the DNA TGTGCCAGCAGCTGGACAGGCGTTAATGAAAAACTGTTTTTT. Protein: CASSWTGVNEKLFF. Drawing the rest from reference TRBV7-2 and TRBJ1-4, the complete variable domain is GAGVSQSPSNKVTEKGKDVELRCDPISGHTALYWYRQSLGQGLEFLIYFQGNSAPDKSGLPSDRFSAERTGGSVSTLTIQRTQQEDSAVYLCASSWTGVNEKLFFGSGTQLSVL.